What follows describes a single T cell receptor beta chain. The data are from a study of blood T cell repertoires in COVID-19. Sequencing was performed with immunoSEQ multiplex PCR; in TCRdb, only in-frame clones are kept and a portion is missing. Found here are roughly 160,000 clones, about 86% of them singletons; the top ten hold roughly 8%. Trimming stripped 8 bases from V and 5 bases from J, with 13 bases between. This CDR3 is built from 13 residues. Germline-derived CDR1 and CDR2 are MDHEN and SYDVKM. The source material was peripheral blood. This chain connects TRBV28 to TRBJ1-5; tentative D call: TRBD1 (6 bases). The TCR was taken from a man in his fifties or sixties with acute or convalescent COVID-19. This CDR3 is CASLTGTYQPQHF. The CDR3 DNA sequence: TGTGCCAGCCTAACAGGGACCTATCAGCCCCAGCATTTT.